The entry that follows covers one TCR beta chain sequence. The data stem from a study of T cell changes during pregnancy in multiple sclerosis. Here immunoSEQ multiplex PCR was the method, and the copy in TCRdb shows in-frame clones only, minus some. The sample lists 55,000 to 80,000 clones, 90% seen once, with approximately 9.5% in the top ten. The TCR was taken from a female donor in good health, enrolled as a control in a pregnancy study. Sequenced here: peripheral blood, sampled after pregnancy.

The DNA of the CDR3 is TGCGCCAGCAGCTCCGGACAGGGCCAAGAGACCCAGTACTTC. Amino acid sequence: CASSSGQGQETQYF. The chain employs TRBV5-1 and TRBJ2-5; 8 nucleotides agree with TRBD1. V lost 3 bases, J lost 1 base, and 2 bases stayed unmatched. The CDR3 is 14 residues long. Looked up from germline, CDR1 is SGHRS and CDR2 is YFSETQ.